This passage covers 29 T cell receptor beta chains from one sample sequenced in a study of OX40 agonist ivuxolimab in advanced cancers. Sequenced by immunoSEQ multiplex PCR; TCRdb stores in-frame clones only, minus some. The repertoire holds 45,000 to 55,000 clones, with around 84% as singletons. Sequencing was performed on CD4+ or CD8+ T cells sorted from blood, taken in a trial of the OX40 agonist ivuxolimab. Receptors were obtained from an adult with an advanced solid tumor such as melanoma, head and neck, liver or kidney cancer.

This clone was seen a few times. CDR3 nucleotide sequence: TGTGCCTGGGGCCTGGGGACCCAGTACTTC. Protein product: CAWGLGTQYF. V usage is TRBV30 and J usage is TRBJ2-5, with D unresolved. V lost 5 bases, J lost 7 bases, and 8 bases lay in between. The germline CDR1 and CDR2 sequences are GTSNPN and SVGIG (reference sequence). There are 10 residues in the CDR3.

The chain couples TRBV5-4 to TRBJ2-3; maybe TRBD1 (5 bases). Germline values: CDR1 SGHNT, CDR2 YYREEE (reference sequence). Trimming took off 4 bases at V and 4 bases at J, with 13 bases between the two ends. This CDR3 comprises 14 residues. CDR3 in amino acids: CASSGSQGSDTQYF. The CDR3 nucleotides read TGTGCCAGCAGCGGTAGCCAGGGATCAGATACGCAGTATTTT.

This chain joins TRBV4-3 and TRBJ2-2; 8 nucleotides line up with TRBD2. Germline CDR1 and CDR2: LGHNA and YSLEER. Trimming took 5 bases from V and 4 from J; bases not matched to a gene: 9. The CDR3 totals 16 residues. CDR3 sequence: CASSFRAAGVTGELFF. Written as DNA, the CDR3 is TGCGCCAGCAGCTTCCGTGCAGCGGGAGTCACCGGGGAGCTGTTTTTT.

The genes are TRBV2 and TRBJ1-2; D is unclear. Germline CDR1 is SNHLY and CDR2 is FYNNEI. The CDR3 is 12 amino acids. Trimming removed 11 bases at V and 2 bases at J, with 12 bases between. The CDR3 sequence is CAGEPLNYGYTF. The CDR3 bases are TGTGCCGGGGAACCGCTCAACTATGGCTACACCTTC. Together with reference TRBV2 and TRBJ1-2, the CDR3 gives the full variable domain: EPEVTQTPSHQVTQMGQEVILRCVPISNHLYFYWYRQILGQKVEFLVSFYNNEISEKSEIFDDQFSVERPDGSNFTLKIRSTKLEDSAMYFCAGEPLNYGYTFGSGTRLTVV.

The chain links TRBV7-2 to TRBJ1-1; 7 bases agree with TRBD1. Trimming at V came to 6 bases and at J to 6 bases, leaving 10 bases not matched to a gene. This CDR3 comprises 14 residues. The germline V gene has CDR1 SGHTA and CDR2 FQGNSA. The CDR3 is CASSYTGVGAEAFF. CDR3 nucleotide sequence: TGTGCCAGCAGTTATACAGGGGTTGGTGCTGAAGCTTTCTTT.

The CDR3 DNA follows: TGTGCCTGGAAAGGAGGGACAGGGGGCAATTCACCCCTCCACTTT. Amino acid sequence: CAWKGGTGGNSPLHF. The V call is TRBV30, the J call TRBJ1-6; 12 positions agree with TRBD1. From germline, CDR1 is GTSNPN and CDR2 SVGIG (reference sequence). Trimming took 4 bases from V and 7 from J; bases not matched to a gene: 5. CDR3 length: 15 amino acids.

The chain joins TRBV7-9 to TRBJ2-7, with D perhaps matching TRBD2 (6 bases). V lost 3 bases, J lost 6 bases, and 18 bases lay in between. The CDR3 extends over 15 amino acids. CDR1 and CDR2 (germline): SEHNR, FQNEAQ (reference sequence). This chain's CDR3 is CASSFARGRGREQYF. CDR3 sequence (DNA): TGTGCCAGCAGCTTCGCCCGCGGGCGGGGTCGCGAGCAGTACTTC.

This chain connects TRBV5-4 to TRBJ2-1; 7 positions match TRBD1. The length of the CDR3 is 14 residues. CDR1 and CDR2 from the germline V gene are SGHNT and YYREEE (reference sequence). With 7 bases clipped from V and 5 bases from J, the junction kept 9 bases outside the gene matches. In DNA form, the CDR3 reads TGTGCCAGCTGGGGGCAGGGGGTGCACAATGAGCAGTTCTTC. Translation: CASWGQGVHNEQFF.

This chain uses TRBV5-1 with TRBJ2-7; 8 bases line up with TRBD1. The trim removed 0 bases at V and 2 bases at J, leaving 1 base unmatched. Germline V gene lookup returns CDR1 SGHRS and CDR2 YFSETQ. This CDR3 is 14 amino acids long. This chain's CDR3 is CASSLGTGPYEQYF. CDR3 in DNA: TGCGCCAGCAGCTTGGGGACAGGGCCCTACGAGCAGTACTTC.

The table lists this clone with a few counts. The chain couples TRBV28 to TRBJ2-3; no definite D call. CDR1 and CDR2 from the germline V gene are MDHEN and SYDVKM. The V end lost 5 bases, the J end lost 7 bases, and 16 bases lay between the germline ends. The CDR3 has 14 amino acids. The CDR3 loop is CASSIKFRDHTQYF. The CDR3 nucleotides read TGTGCCAGCAGTATCAAGTTTCGAGACCATACGCAGTATTTT.

The chain carries TRBV27 and TRBJ2-3; D uncertain. The CDR3 runs to 17 residues. The V end was cut by 5 bases, the J end by 4 bases, with 22 bases between. CDR1 and CDR2 (germline): MNHEY, SMNVEV (reference sequence). CDR3 DNA: TGTGCCAGCAGTCTCGGCCTCGTAGGGATGGGCGCAGATACGCAGTATTTT. Encoded protein: CASSLGLVGMGADTQYF.

This clone occurred a few times. The CDR3 coding sequence is TGCAGCGTTGAATCCCCGTGGGAGGTCTGGTATAGCAATCAGCCCCAGCATTTT. It translates to CSVESPWEVWYSNQPQHF. This chain connects TRBV29-1 to TRBJ1-5; no clear D gene. Germline CDR1 is SQVTM and CDR2 is ANQGSEA. The CDR3 consists of 18 residues. Trimming removed 2 bases at V and 0 bases at J, with 20 bases between.

This chain links TRBV19 with TRBJ1-3; D is unclear. The CDR3 runs to 13 residues. Germline CDR1 LNHDA, CDR2 SQIVND (reference sequence). The V gene lost 6 bases and the J gene lost 1 base, with 7 bases spanning the gap. CDR3: CASRLASGNTIYF. In DNA form, the CDR3 reads TGTGCCAGTAGGCTCGCATCTGGAAACACCATATATTTT.

The chain carries TRBV5-4 and TRBJ2-2; 11 positions agree with TRBD2. Trimming cost V 0 bases and J 8 bases; bases outside gene matches: 3. Germline CDR1 and CDR2: SGHNT and YYREEE (reference sequence). The length of the CDR3 is 15 residues. CDR3 nucleotide sequence: TGTGCCAGCAGCTTGGAACTAGCGGGAGTGGGGGAGCTGTTTTTT. Amino acid sequence: CASSLELAGVGELFF.

This chain connects TRBV27 to TRBJ2-3, with 9 bases lining up with TRBD2. V shed 1 base, J shed 7 bases, and the junction held 12 bases outside the gene matches. The CDR3 runs to 17 residues. Looked up from germline, CDR1 is MNHEY and CDR2 is SMNVEV (reference sequence). The CDR3 loop is CASSLFLGTSRTNTQYF. The CDR3 bases are TGTGCCAGCAGTTTATTCCTAGGGACTAGCCGCACGAATACGCAGTATTTT.

The chain employs TRBV6-5 and TRBJ2-1; TRBD1 aligns across 10 bases. The CDR3 length is 14 residues. Germline loops: CDR1 MNHEY, CDR2 SVGAGI. V was pared by 6 bases and J by 6 bases, with 5 bases of the junction left unmatched. Here the CDR3 reads CASSRDRGPNEQFF. CDR3 nucleotide sequence: TGTGCCAGCAGCCGGGACAGGGGACCCAATGAGCAGTTCTTC.

V gene TRBV7-2 combines with J gene TRBJ2-6, with no clear D. Germline CDR1 reads SGHTA; CDR2 reads FQGNSA. The CDR3 is 13 amino acids. V was shortened by 1 base and J by 4 bases, with 2 bases between the two germline ends. The CDR3 sequence: CASSLGGANVLTF. In DNA, the CDR3 is TGTGCCAGCAGCTTAGGAGGGGCCAACGTCCTGACTTTC.

The rearrangement joins TRBV6-1 to TRBJ2-4, with D possibly being TRBD1 or TRBD2 (6 bases each). Germline loops: CDR1 MNHNS, CDR2 SASEGT. The CDR3 length is 14 residues. Trimming shortened V by 7 bases and J by 0 bases, and 10 bases separated the two germline ends. The CDR3 DNA reads TGTGCCAGCACCGAGGGGGGAGCCAAAAACATTCAGTACTTC. Amino acids: CASTEGGAKNIQYF.

The J gene is TRBJ2-1, the V gene TRBV7-2; TRBD1 or TRBD2 may be the D gene (5 bases each). Per the germline V gene, CDR1 is SGHTA and CDR2 is FQGNSA. The V and J ends lost 3 bases and 4 bases respectively, with 10 bases between them. The CDR3 sequence is 14 residues long. The CDR3 DNA sequence: TGTGCCAGCAGCTTCGGGACCCTTTACAATGAGCAGTTCTTC. This codes for CASSFGTLYNEQFF.

V is TRBV20-1 and J is TRBJ2-7; D uncertain. The CDR3 has 11 residues. From germline, CDR1 is DFQATT and CDR2 SNEGSKA (reference sequence). V was pared by 5 bases and J by 0 bases, with 5 bases between. For the CDR3, the DNA is TGCAGTGCTCCAAGCTCCTACGAGCAGTACTTC. Translated, it gives CSAPSSYEQYF.

V usage is TRBV30 and J usage is TRBJ1-4; TRBD1 aligns across 7 bases. Germline trimming cut 3 bases from V and 3 bases from J; bases unmatched to any gene: 10. This CDR3 spans 16 amino acids. Looked up from germline, CDR1 is GTSNPN and CDR2 is SVGIG (reference sequence). CDR3 nucleotides: TGTGCCTGGAGCGAGACAGGGCGAGCGGCTAATGAAAAACTGTTTTTT. It encodes CAWSETGRAANEKLFF.

In DNA form, the CDR3 reads TGTGCCAGCAGCATCGGACTAGCGGGAGCTGATGAGCAGTTCTTC. This codes for CASSIGLAGADEQFF. This chain joins TRBV11-3 and TRBJ2-1; 13 bases agree with TRBD2. V was pared by 5 bases and J by 8 bases, with 6 bases of the junction left unmatched. The V gene's germline CDR1 is SGHNT and CDR2 YENEEA. The CDR3 consists of 15 residues.

The chain carries TRBV28 and TRBJ1-2; a possible D gene is TRBD1 (5 bases). With 6 bases removed from V and 7 bases from J, the gap between germline ends came to 12 bases. Germline V gene sequence: CDR1 MDHEN, CDR2 SYDVKM. The CDR3 covers 12 residues. The CDR3 DNA reads as TGTGCCAGCAGGGTGCCTGGGGCTGGCTACACCTTC. Translation: CASRVPGAGYTF.

This clone appeared a single time. The gene calls are TRBV2 and TRBJ2-5; no firm D call. CDR3 length equals 11 residues. Germline CDR1 reads SNHLY; CDR2 reads FYNNEI. Trimming took off 5 bases at V and 5 bases at J, with 6 bases between the two ends. CDR3 amino acids: CASSPMETQYF. In nucleotides, the CDR3 is TGTGCCAGCAGTCCGATGGAGACCCAGTACTTC.

The rearrangement links TRBV4-2 to TRBJ2-5, with TRBD1 as a possible D gene (5 bases). There are 14 residues in the CDR3. V was trimmed by 0 bases and J by 4 bases, leaving 9 bases between them. Germline CDR1 LGHNA, CDR2 YNFKEQ. The CDR3 nucleotides are TGTGCCAGCAGCCAAGACGTAAGGGGAGAGACCCAGTACTTC. Translation gives CASSQDVRGETQYF.

This chain connects TRBV7-6 to TRBJ1-3; a possible D gene is TRBD1 (5 bases). This CDR3 has 15 residues. The V gene lost 0 bases and the J gene lost 4 bases, with 10 bases spanning the gap. CDR1 is SGHVS, CDR2 FNYEAQ, per germline. The CDR3 DNA sequence: TGTGCCAGCAGCTTAGCGCGGGGGAGGGGAAACACCATATATTTT. This sequence encodes CASSLARGRGNTIYF.

The rearrangement joins TRBV19 to TRBJ2-1; maybe TRBD2 (6 bases). The CDR3 is 20 residues long. Germline CDR1 is LNHDA and CDR2 is SQIVND (reference sequence). V was trimmed by 8 bases and J by 2 bases, leaving 31 bases between them. In DNA form, the CDR3 reads TGTGCCAGTCAGTCGGCCCAAATTGGAGGGAGCCGTAATGCCTACAATGAGCAGTTCTTC. Translated, it gives CASQSAQIGGSRNAYNEQFF.

This sequence joins TRBV7-3 and TRBJ2-2, with D uncertain. CDR3 length: 13 residues. Looked up from germline, CDR1 is SGHTA and CDR2 is FQGTGA. Trimming pared 2 bases from V and 6 bases from J, leaving 7 bases between. CDR3 sequence reads: CASSLAVSGELFF. The DNA for the CDR3 is TGTGCCAGCAGCTTAGCGGTATCCGGGGAGCTGTTTTTT.

This clone was counted between two and nine times. The chain employs TRBV2 and TRBJ1-6; a possible D gene is TRBD1 (5 bases). CDR1 is SNHLY and CDR2 is FYNNEI in the germline V gene. V lost 2 bases to trimming and J lost 7 bases, with 9 bases between them. This CDR3 is built from 14 residues. In DNA, the CDR3 is TGTGCCAGCAGTGAACAGGGAGACAATTCACCCCTCCACTTT. Translation: CASSEQGDNSPLHF.